The entry below gives a single T cell receptor beta chain sequence along with its context. Its matching antigen is unknown. This record belongs to a study of OX40 agonist ivuxolimab in advanced cancers. As for the study in general: Two cutaneous melanoma patients and one hepatocellular carcinoma patient, three in all, had partial responses.

General study points: Blood T cells, both CD4+ and CD8+, expanded clonally by week 6 at 0.1 to 3.0 mg/kg.

This CDR3 contains 14 residues. The germline V gene has CDR1 KGHSH and CDR2 LQKENI. Deletions cut 8 bases from V and 10 bases from J, with 21 bases between. Data came from immunoSEQ multiplex PCR; TCRdb stores just in-frame clones and leaves some out. The table lists 70,000 to 75,000 clones, around 80% of them singletons. The origin of this receptor is an adult with an advanced solid tumor such as melanoma, head and neck, liver or kidney cancer. The chain combines TRBV18 with TRBJ1-5, with D tentatively TRBD1 (5 bases). The input for sequencing was CD4+ or CD8+ T cells sorted from blood, taken in a trial of the OX40 agonist ivuxolimab. DNA for the CDR3: TGTGCCAGCCGGGGGGATTCCGGGACCTCACCCCAGCATTTT. This codes for CASRGDSGTSPQHF.